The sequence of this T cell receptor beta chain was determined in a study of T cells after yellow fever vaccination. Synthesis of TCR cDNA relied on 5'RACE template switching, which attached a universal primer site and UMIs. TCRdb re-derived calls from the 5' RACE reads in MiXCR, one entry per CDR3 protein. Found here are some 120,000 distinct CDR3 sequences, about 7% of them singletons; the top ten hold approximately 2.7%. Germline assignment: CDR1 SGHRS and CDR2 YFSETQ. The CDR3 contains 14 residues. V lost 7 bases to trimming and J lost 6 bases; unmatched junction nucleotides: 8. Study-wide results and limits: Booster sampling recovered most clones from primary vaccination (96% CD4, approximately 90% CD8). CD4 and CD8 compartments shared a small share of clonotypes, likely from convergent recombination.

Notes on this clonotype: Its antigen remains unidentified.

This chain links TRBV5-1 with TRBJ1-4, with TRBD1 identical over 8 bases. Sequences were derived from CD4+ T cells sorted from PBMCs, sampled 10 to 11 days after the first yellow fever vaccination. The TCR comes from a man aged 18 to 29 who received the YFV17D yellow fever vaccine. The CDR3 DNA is TGCGCCAGCTCCCCGGACAGGGTAGATGAAAAACTGTTTTTT. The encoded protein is CASSPDRVDEKLFF.